This TCR beta chain was sequenced in a study of blood T cell repertoires in COVID-19. Across the whole study: Material from acute and convalescent COVID-19 was sourced from the United States, Italy and Spain.

This CDR3 is built from 12 residues. V was shortened by 4 bases and J by 8 bases, with 11 bases between the two germline ends. Germline-derived CDR1 and CDR2 are LNHDA and SQIVND (reference sequence). This clone was picked up a small number of times. Measured with immunoSEQ multiplex PCR; TCRdb has only the in-frame clones, and not every one. This table has roughly 400,000 clones, roughly 88% appearing once. Participants' own reports of clinical history determined their cohort assignment. The chain uses TRBV19 and TRBJ1-2; no firm D call. Sample: PBMCs or T cells enriched from blood (not recorded which). This sequence was found in a woman aged 40 to 50 with acute COVID-19. CDR3 protein: CASSKRLGGYTF. In DNA, the CDR3 is TGTGCCAGTAGTAAAAGGTTGGGCGGCTACACCTTC.